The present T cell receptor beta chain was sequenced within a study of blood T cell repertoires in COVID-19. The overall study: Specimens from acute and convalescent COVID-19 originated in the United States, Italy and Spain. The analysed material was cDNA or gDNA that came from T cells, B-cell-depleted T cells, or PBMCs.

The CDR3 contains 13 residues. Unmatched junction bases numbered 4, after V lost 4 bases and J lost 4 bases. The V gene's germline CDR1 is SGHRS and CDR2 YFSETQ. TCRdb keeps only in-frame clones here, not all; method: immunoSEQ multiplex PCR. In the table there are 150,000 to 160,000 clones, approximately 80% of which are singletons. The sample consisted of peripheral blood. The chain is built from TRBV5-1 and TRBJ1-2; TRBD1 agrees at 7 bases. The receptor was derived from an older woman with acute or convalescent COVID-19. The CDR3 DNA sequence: TGCGCCAGCAGCCCCGGACAGGTCTATGGCTACACCTTC. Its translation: CASSPGQVYGYTF.